These 29 T cell receptor beta chains share one sample of origin, sequenced in a study of blood T cells in healthy people across ages. Sample-barcoded 5' priming and a J-beta primer mix drove a second PCR of 7 to 11 cycles. From the 5' RACE reads, TCRdb called clonotypes with MiXCR, one entry per CDR3 protein. The sample gives fewer than 1,000,000 distinct CDR3 sequences, approximately 44% of which show up once; about 21% is in the top ten. Sequences were obtained from blood. The receptors were sampled from a man between 60 and 70 years old in good health.

Only one count was recorded for this clonotype. This rearrangement joins TRBV6-6 to TRBJ1-1; D is perhaps TRBD1 (5 bases). Germline lookup yields CDR1 MNHNY and CDR2 SVGAGI (reference sequence). The CDR3 has 13 amino acids. The ends were cut back, 5 bases at V and 7 bases at J, with 14 bases in the middle. The CDR3 region is CASSHMGQSEAFF. CDR3 DNA: TGTGCCAGCAGTCACATGGGGCAAAGTGAAGCTTTCTTT.

The J gene is TRBJ2-3, the V gene TRBV5-5; D is possibly TRBD1 (6 bases). Trimming left V 3 bases short and J 0 bases short, with 11 bases between. From germline, CDR1 is SGHKS and CDR2 YYEKEE (reference sequence). The CDR3 runs to 15 residues. CDR3 protein: CASSSQQGSTDTQYF. The CDR3 DNA reads as TGTGCCAGCAGCTCCCAACAGGGCAGCACAGATACGCAGTATTTT.

This chain uses TRBV2 with TRBJ2-7; the match to TRBD1 covers 12 bases. CDR3 length equals 15 residues. With 9 bases clipped from V and 2 bases from J, the junction kept 8 bases outside the gene matches. The germline gives CDR1 SNHLY, CDR2 FYNNEI. CDR3 in amino acids: CASGTGGRGTYEQYF. Here the CDR3 DNA reads TGTGCCAGTGGGACAGGGGGCCGCGGAACCTACGAGCAGTACTTC. Supplemented by reference TRBV2 and TRBJ2-7, the full variable domain reads EPEVTQTPSHQVTQMGQEVILRCVPISNHLYFYWYRQILGQKVEFLVSFYNNEISEKSEIFDDQFSVERPDGSNFTLKIRSTKLEDSAMYFCASGTGGRGTYEQYFGPGTRLTVT.

This clonotype was counted between two and nine times. The chain joins TRBV4-1 to TRBJ2-3; possibly TRBD1 for D (6 bases). The V gene's germline CDR1 is MGHRA and CDR2 YSYEKL. Trimming took off 4 bases at V and 4 bases at J, with 12 bases between the two ends. The CDR3 consists of 14 residues. The chain's CDR3 is CASSPQGAADTQYF. DNA for the CDR3: TGCGCCAGCAGCCCACAGGGCGCCGCAGATACGCAGTATTTT.

This clonotype has more than one count but fewer than ten. The chain carries TRBV5-1 and TRBJ2-7; 8 bases are shared with TRBD1. The CDR3 is 16 amino acids. With V trimmed by 5 bases and J by 3 bases, 13 bases remained unmatched. Per germline, CDR1 SGHRS and CDR2 YFSETQ. CDR3 DNA: TGCGCCAGCAGGGTCATGTCGGACAGGGCGCACTACGAGCAGTACTTC. As protein: CASRVMSDRAHYEQYF. Drawing the rest from reference TRBV5-1 and TRBJ2-7, the complete variable domain is KAGVTQTPRYLIKTRGQQVTLSCSPISGHRSVSWYQQTPGQGLQFLFEYFSETQRNKGNFPGRFSGRQFSNSRSEMNVSTLELGDSALYLCASRVMSDRAHYEQYFGPGTRLTVT.

The chain has TRBV20-1 and TRBJ1-2; a weak D match, TRBD1 (5 bases). This CDR3 region has 14 residues. The germline CDR1 and CDR2 sequences are DFQATT and SNEGSKA (reference sequence). The germline V and J ends were trimmed by 5 bases and 8 bases, with 21 bases remaining between them. The CDR3 region is CSAGQGGLLRGYTF. The CDR3 coding sequence is TGCAGTGCTGGTCAGGGAGGACTTCTGAGGGGCTACACCTTC.

The table lists this clonotype with many counts. V is TRBV7-2 and J is TRBJ2-3, with 9 nucleotides matching TRBD2. V trimming: 8 bases; J trimming: 6 bases; junction bases outside the gene matches: 9. The CDR3 extends over 14 amino acids. The V gene's germline CDR1 is SGHTA and CDR2 FQGNSA. The CDR3 region has the DNA TGTGCCAGCGGGAGGCGGGGGGGCATGGATACGCAGTATTTT. Amino acids: CASGRRGGMDTQYF. The whole variable domain, remainder taken from reference TRBV7-2 and TRBJ2-3, is GAGVSQSPSNKVTEKGKDVELRCDPISGHTALYWYRQSLGQGLEFLIYFQGNSAPDKSGLPSDRFSAERTGGSVSTLTIQRTQQEDSAVYLCASGRRGGMDTQYFGPGTRLTVL.

This clonotype showed up just a few times. The chain couples TRBV10-3 to TRBJ2-3; no reliable D call. The V gene lost 4 bases and the J gene lost 5 bases, with 13 bases spanning the gap. The CDR3 is made up of 14 amino acids. CDR1 is ENHRY, CDR2 SYGVKD, per germline. The DNA of the CDR3 is TGTGCCATCAGTGTCTTGACTGGTAGAGATACGCAGTATTTT. This sequence encodes CAISVLTGRDTQYF.

Here the CDR3 DNA reads TGTGCCAGCAGCTCGGACAGATCTAGCACAGATACGCAGTATTTT. As protein: CASSSDRSSTDTQYF. The chain recombines TRBV2 with TRBJ2-3; D possibly corresponds to TRBD1 (6 bases). Germline CDR1 reads SNHLY; CDR2 reads FYNNEI. V was cut by 6 bases and J by 0 bases, with 13 bases left in between. The CDR3 spans 15 residues.

This clonotype was found a few times. The V and J genes are TRBV4-1 and TRBJ2-7; the D gene is possibly TRBD1 (5 bases). The V gene's germline CDR1 is MGHRA and CDR2 YSYEKL. V dropped 5 bases and J dropped 2 bases, with 10 bases sitting between them. This CDR3 region has 13 residues. The CDR3 sequence: CASSLDKTYEQYF. CDR3 DNA: TGCGCCAGCAGCTTGGACAAGACCTACGAGCAGTACTTC.

In regard to this clonotype: Relative to the germline gene, one junction end is altered; a read error may explain this. The chain joins TRBV20-1 to TRBJ1-6; no firm D call. Germline assignment: CDR1 DFQATT and CDR2 SNEGSKA (reference sequence). The CDR3 covers 16 residues. The CDR3 reads CSARDPLAGYISPLHF. The CDR3 DNA reads as TGCAGTGCTAGAGACCCTTTAGCTGGGTATATTTCACCCCTCCACTTT.

V usage is TRBV12-3 or TRBV12-4 and J usage is TRBJ1-2; a possible D gene is TRBD1 (6 bases). The V and J ends lost 7 bases and 7 bases respectively, with 13 bases between them. The CDR3 runs to 12 residues. The CDR3: CASNIRTAGYTF. Written as DNA, the CDR3 is TGTGCCAGCAACATCAGGACAGCTGGCTACACCTTC.

This clonotype occurred a few times. The chain couples TRBV7-9 to TRBJ2-7, with D unresolved. CDR3 length: 13 amino acids. V lost 7 bases, J lost 4 bases, and 14 bases lay in between. The V gene's germline CDR1 is SEHNR and CDR2 FQNEAQ (reference sequence). The CDR3 DNA is TGTGCCAGCAACCCTTTGGCCGGATACGAGCAGTACTTC. Translation: CASNPLAGYEQYF.

This chain links TRBV27 with TRBJ2-7; TRBD1 or TRBD2 may be the D gene (6 bases each). Trimming cost V 4 bases and J 0 bases, with 13 bases left between them. In germline, CDR1 is MNHEY, CDR2 SMNVEV (reference sequence). The length of the CDR3 is 15 residues. The CDR3 sequence is CASSSGGPSSYEQYF. CDR3 sequence (DNA): TGTGCCAGCAGTTCCGGGGGCCCTAGCTCCTACGAGCAGTACTTC.

The rearrangement links TRBV30 to TRBJ2-5; D unclear. Per germline, CDR1 GTSNPN and CDR2 SVGIG (reference sequence). CDR3 size: 15 residues. V was shortened by 0 bases and J by 1 base, with 12 bases between the two germline ends. The CDR3: CAWSVMGKGQETQYF. The CDR3 bases are TGTGCCTGGAGTGTAATGGGAAAGGGCCAAGAGACCCAGTACTTC. The whole variable domain, filled in from reference TRBV30 and TRBJ2-5, reads SQTIHQWPATLVQPVGSPLSLECTVEGTSNPNLYWYRQAAGRGLQLLFYSVGIGQISSEVPQNLSASRPQDRQFILSSKKLLLSDSGFYLCAWSVMGKGQETQYFGPGTRLLVL.

The sample holds a few counts of this clonotype. V is TRBV4-1 and J is TRBJ2-7, with unresolved D. Germline CDR1 reads MGHRA; CDR2 reads YSYEKL. This CDR3 is 15 amino acids long. V dropped 2 bases and J dropped 0 bases, with 11 bases sitting between them. The CDR3 region is CASSQNPQRSYEQYF. CDR3 coding DNA: TGCGCCAGCAGCCAAAACCCCCAGCGCTCCTACGAGCAGTACTTC.

This clonotype showed up just a few times. The gene calls are TRBV7-2 and TRBJ2-5, with D perhaps matching TRBD2 (5 bases). CDR1 SGHTA and CDR2 FQGNSA come from the germline V gene. This CDR3 has 14 amino acids. V was cut by 3 bases and J by 1 base, with 9 bases left in between. In DNA form, the CDR3 reads TGTGCCAGCAGCTTGGGGAGCGGCCAAGAGACCCAGTACTTC. This gives the protein CASSLGSGQETQYF.

This clonotype was detected many times. The chain combines TRBV4-1 with TRBJ2-7; 10 bases line up with TRBD2. Germline lookup yields CDR1 MGHRA and CDR2 YSYEKL. V lost 5 bases to trimming and J lost 5 bases; unmatched junction nucleotides: 6. The CDR3 loop spans 14 amino acids. CDR3 residues: CASSGTSGENEQYF. In DNA, the CDR3 is TGCGCCAGCAGCGGAACTAGCGGGGAAAACGAGCAGTACTTC.

This chain uses TRBV29-1 with TRBJ1-5; 8 positions agree with TRBD1. CDR3 length equals 14 residues. Per the germline V gene, CDR1 is SQVTM and CDR2 is ANQGSEA. The J segment lost 0 bases and the V segment lost 4 bases, leaving 2 bases of the junction unmatched. The CDR3 DNA sequence: TGCAGCGTTGGGACAGGGAATAGCAATCAGCCCCAGCATTTT. This translates into CSVGTGNSNQPQHF.

J is TRBJ2-6 and V is TRBV11-2, with D possibly being TRBD1 (5 bases). CDR1 and CDR2 (germline): SGHAT, FQNNGV. CDR3 length: 16 amino acids. Trimming pared 1 base from V and 0 bases from J, leaving 7 bases between. CDR3 DNA sequence: TGTGCCAGCAGCTTAGGGACAACCTCTGGGGCCAACGTCCTGACTTTC. This codes for CASSLGTTSGANVLTF.

The genes are TRBV18 and TRBJ2-1, with a weak D call TRBD1 (5 bases). This CDR3 has 15 amino acids. Germline V gene sequence: CDR1 KGHSH, CDR2 LQKENI. V gave up 6 bases and J gave up 2 bases, with 14 bases separating them. The CDR3 DNA reads as TGTGCCAGCTCTTTGGGTGTGACAGCCTACAATGAGCAGTTCTTC. This encodes CASSLGVTAYNEQFF.

The rearrangement links TRBV6-7 to TRBJ2-7, with TRBD2 matching 9 bases. The better agreement between TRBJ2-5 and the DNA end casts doubt on the J call. TRBV6-7 is marked as an open reading frame, function uncertain. CDR3 length: 18 residues. This CDR3 is CASSYSNSASGEKETQYF. The CDR3 DNA follows: TGTGCCAGCAGTTACTCGAATTCCGCTAGCGGGGAAAAAGAGACCCAGTACTTC.

This clonotype was detected only a few times. The CDR3 DNA reads TGTGCCAGCAGCCCAACTTACGGGGAACGCTCCTACAATGAGCAGTTCTTC. Translated: CASSPTYGERSYNEQFF. This rearrangement joins TRBV6-1 to TRBJ2-1, with a weak D call TRBD2 (5 bases). The germline V gene has CDR1 MNHNS and CDR2 SASEGT. V was cut by 6 bases and J by 0 bases, with 18 bases left in between. The CDR3 totals 17 residues.

This clonotype showed up just once. The chain joins TRBV4-3 to TRBJ1-1; D is perhaps TRBD1 (6 bases). Trimming pared 6 bases from V and 8 bases from J, leaving 22 bases between. The CDR3 is 15 residues long. Germline lookup yields CDR1 LGHNA and CDR2 YSLEER. Written as DNA, the CDR3 is TGCGCCAGCAGGCAGGGGCCCGGCACCTTGAACGAAGCTTTCTTT. Translating it yields CASRQGPGTLNEAFF.

The CDR3 is CSARRTSGSTGELFF. CDR3 nucleotides: TGCAGTGCTAGGAGGACTAGCGGGAGCACCGGGGAGCTGTTTTTT. The chain links TRBV20-1 to TRBJ2-2; 13 bases align to TRBD2. The germline CDR1 and CDR2 sequences are DFQATT and SNEGSKA (reference sequence). The ends lost 3 bases at V and 4 bases at J; junction bases unmatched: 2. The CDR3 loop spans 15 amino acids.

This clonotype has just a few counts. V and J are TRBV4-3 and TRBJ2-3, with D perhaps TRBD1 (5 bases). Germline loops: CDR1 LGHNA, CDR2 YSLEER. This CDR3 contains 14 residues. The ends were cut back, 0 bases at V and 8 bases at J, with 12 bases in the middle. In DNA, the CDR3 is TGCGCCAGCAGCCAAGATAGGGGTGGGCGTACGCAGTATTTT. It translates to CASSQDRGGRTQYF.

This clonotype showed up many times. The chain couples TRBV7-2 to TRBJ1-5, with D possibly TRBD1 on 5 matching bases. Germline V lookup: CDR1 SGHTA, CDR2 FQGNSA. V was trimmed by 3 bases and J by 2 bases, leaving 8 bases between them. The CDR3 contains 14 residues. The CDR3 here is CASSLGGGNQPQHF. As DNA, the CDR3 is TGTGCCAGCAGCTTGGGGGGAGGCAATCAGCCCCAGCATTTT.

Here the CDR3 DNA reads TGCGCCAGCAGCCCATCAACAGGGTCCAATCAGCCCCAGCATTTT. As protein: CASSPSTGSNQPQHF. The chain uses TRBV4-3 and TRBJ1-5, with a tentative D call TRBD1 (6 bases). CDR3 length: 15 residues. Germline V CDR1 and CDR2: LGHNA, YSLEER. Trimming removed 4 bases from V and 3 bases from J, with 13 bases in between.

V gene TRBV7-2 combines with J gene TRBJ2-5; tentatively, D is TRBD2 (7 bases). Germline V gene data show CDR1 as SGHTA and CDR2 as FQGNSA. There are 15 residues in the CDR3. Trimming shortened V by 5 bases and J by 5 bases, and 18 bases separated the two germline ends. The CDR3 here is CASSRPIGGDETQYF. The CDR3 DNA reads TGTGCCAGCAGCCGACCTATAGGGGGGGATGAGACCCAGTACTTC.